The clone carrying this T cell receptor (beta chain) was observed at least ten times. The data are from a study of T cells in Graves' hyperthyroidism and ophthalmopathy. From germline, CDR1 is MNHEY and CDR2 SMNVEV (reference sequence). The V end lost 0 bases, the J end lost 5 bases, and 8 bases lay between the germline ends. The CDR3 spans 14 residues. TCR beta CDR3 regions were amplified from RNA transcripts. The HTBI primer set was used in a first-round RT-PCR of the TCR CDR3. MiXCR, applied by TCRdb to the multiplex PCR reads, yields one record per CDR3 protein. Of around 500,000 distinct CDR3 sequences in the sample, approximately 23% were seen once.

Sequenced: blood. This TCR was sampled from a woman in her sixties or seventies with Graves' ophthalmopathy. V is TRBV27 and J is TRBJ2-1, with unresolved D. This CDR3 is CASSLSSPNNEQFF. The CDR3 bases are TGTGCCAGCAGTTTATCCAGCCCCAACAATGAGCAGTTCTTC.